The subject of this entry is one T cell receptor (beta chain). This entry is derived from a study of blood T cell repertoires in COVID-19. Repertoires were generated with immunoSEQ multiplex PCR, while TCRdb's copy carries only in-frame clones and drops some. The table includes some 120,000 clones, about four fifths detected once. The sequence came from a man aged 60 to 75 with acute or convalescent COVID-19. The sample was peripheral blood.

The CDR3 sequence: CASSYWITGKGTGELFF. CDR3 DNA: TGTGCCAGCAGTTATTGGATCACAGGGAAGGGGACCGGGGAGCTGTTTTTT. The chain joins TRBV27 to TRBJ2-2; TRBD1 might be the D (6 bases). V lost 4 bases to trimming and J lost 5 bases, with 20 bases between them. The CDR3 sequence is 17 residues long. Germline V gene sequence: CDR1 MNHEY, CDR2 SMNVEV (reference sequence).